This T cell receptor beta chain is drawn from a study of blood T cell repertoires in COVID-19. V dropped 6 bases and J dropped 3 bases, with 18 bases sitting between them. This CDR3 comprises 15 residues. Germline V lookup: CDR1 MDHEN, CDR2 SYDVKM. Sequencing used immunoSEQ multiplex PCR; TCRdb keeps in-frame clones, though not all of them. The table lists over 150,000 clones, about 88% of them singletons. The TCR sequence derives from a man aged 35 to 55 with acute or convalescent COVID-19. The chain recombines TRBV28 with TRBJ2-7; a possible D gene is TRBD2 (5 bases). Sequencing was performed on peripheral blood. The CDR3 DNA reads as TGTGCCAGCAGAAACTCTGGGGAGAAGAGCTACGAGCAGTACTTC. It yields the protein CASRNSGEKSYEQYF.